The sequence of this T cell receptor (beta chain) was determined in a study of T-cell memory formation after mild COVID-19. This clonotype was observed a few times. Germline V lookup: CDR1 SGHKS, CDR2 YYEKEE (reference sequence). V lost 2 bases and J 0 bases, leaving 12 bases between the germline ends. This CDR3 is 16 amino acids long. TCRdb redid the calling of the 5' RACE reads with MiXCR, one entry per CDR3 protein. Of roughly 130,000 distinct CDR3 sequences in the sample, more than 15% were seen once. Source material: PBMCs or a T cell subset sorted from them (not recorded which). The V call is TRBV5-5, the J call TRBJ2-1, with a tentative D call TRBD1 (6 bases). The receptor was isolated from a man aged 18 to 30 who had mild COVID-19 (a few samples of this study predate the infection). Cell type and time point are not known. CDR3 sequence reads: CASSFRGSSSYNEQFF. In nucleotides, the CDR3 is TGTGCCAGCAGCTTTAGGGGGTCGAGCTCCTACAATGAGCAGTTCTTC.